The next 8 T cell receptor beta chains were all read from a single sample in a study of blood T cell repertoires in COVID-19. Here immunoSEQ multiplex PCR was the method, and the copy in TCRdb shows in-frame clones only, minus some. Among approximately 260,000 clones, roughly 88% were seen once, and the ten largest hold approximately 10%. The sequenced material came from peripheral blood. All receptors come from a woman in her seventies with acute or convalescent COVID-19.

This chain joins TRBV5-5 and TRBJ1-3; the match to TRBD1 covers 7 bases. The CDR3 loop spans 15 amino acids. CDR1 and CDR2 (germline): SGHKS, YYEKEE (reference sequence). V lost 1 base, J lost 6 bases, and 7 bases stayed unmatched. Written as DNA, the CDR3 is TGTGCCAGCAGCTTGTCGTATGGGACAGAAAACACCATATATTTT. Its translation is CASSLSYGTENTIYF.

The gene calls are TRBV6-5 and TRBJ1-1; 8 bases are a match to TRBD1. The germline V gene encodes CDR1 MNHEY and CDR2 SVGAGI. The V and J ends lost 7 bases and 8 bases, in that order; junction bases with no gene match: 3. The CDR3 runs 11 residues. The DNA for the CDR3 is TGTGCCAGCAACAGGGGGAACGAAGCTTTCTTT. This gives the protein CASNRGNEAFF.

The chain recombines TRBV6-2 or TRBV6-3 with TRBJ2-3; TRBD1 is a possible D gene (5 bases). The CDR3 is made up of 15 amino acids. Trimming left V 1 base short and J 2 bases short, with 10 bases between. Germline CDR1 MNHEY, CDR2 SVGEGT. The CDR3 loop is CASSYWGYTTDTQYF. The CDR3 nucleotides are TGTGCCAGCAGTTACTGGGGCTACACCACAGATACGCAGTATTTT.

This chain connects TRBV11-2 to TRBJ1-1; 11 bases match TRBD1. In germline, CDR1 is SGHAT, CDR2 FQNNGV. This CDR3 has 16 amino acids. Trimming took 4 bases from V and 4 from J; bases not matched to a gene: 8. CDR3 in DNA: TGTGCCAGCAGCTCAGGACAGGGGGCGCTTGGCACTGAAGCTTTCTTT. Amino acid sequence: CASSSGQGALGTEAFF.

This rearrangement joins TRBV12-5 to TRBJ1-2; D ambiguous. Trimming left V 4 bases short and J 11 bases short, with 11 bases between. Germline V gene sequence: CDR1 LGHNT, CDR2 FRNRAP. This CDR3 spans 11 amino acids. In nucleotides, the CDR3 is TGTGCTAGTGGTTCAACGCGAGTGTACACCTTC. Its protein product is CASGSTRVYTF.

The chain is built from TRBV5-1 and TRBJ1-2; possibly TRBD1 for D (6 bases). Germline assignment: CDR1 SGHRS and CDR2 YFSETQ. This CDR3 has 14 residues. V was trimmed by 4 bases and J by 1 base, leaving 11 bases between them. The CDR3 nucleotides read TGCGCCAGCAGCCGACCGGACAGTAACTATGGCTACACCTTC. This gives the protein CASSRPDSNYGYTF.

This chain's CDR3 is CASSPDSWTTVGGYTF. The DNA of the CDR3 is TGTGCCAGCAGTCCGGACTCGTGGACCACGGTAGGCGGCTACACCTTC. The rearrangement links TRBV5-5 to TRBJ1-2; the D is unclear. The germline V and J ends were trimmed by 5 bases and 8 bases, with 25 bases remaining between them. CDR3 length equals 16 residues. Germline CDR1 reads SGHKS; CDR2 reads YYEKEE (reference sequence).

The chain carries TRBV3-1 (or the pseudogene TRBV3-2) and TRBJ1-3; TRBD1 might be the D (6 bases). The CDR3 is 13 residues long. Germline V CDR1 and CDR2: LGHDT, YNNKEL (reference sequence). V was shortened by 9 bases and J by 0 bases, with 9 bases between the two germline ends. The CDR3 sequence: CASTGFSGNTIYF. CDR3 sequence (DNA): TGTGCCAGTACAGGGTTCTCTGGAAACACCATATATTTT.